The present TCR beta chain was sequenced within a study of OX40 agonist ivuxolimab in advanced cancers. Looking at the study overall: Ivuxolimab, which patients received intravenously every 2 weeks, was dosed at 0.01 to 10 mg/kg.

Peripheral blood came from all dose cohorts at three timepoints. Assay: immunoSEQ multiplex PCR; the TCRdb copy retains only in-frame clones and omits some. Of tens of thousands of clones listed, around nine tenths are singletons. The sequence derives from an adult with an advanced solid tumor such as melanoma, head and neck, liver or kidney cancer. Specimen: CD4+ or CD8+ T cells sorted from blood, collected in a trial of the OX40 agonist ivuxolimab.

The CDR3 sequence is CAIAPSGGYNEQFF. Written as DNA, the CDR3 is TGTGCCATCGCCCCTAGCGGGGGGTACAATGAGCAGTTCTTC. This chain uses TRBV10-3 with TRBJ2-1; 11 nucleotides agree with TRBD2. The V gene's germline CDR1 is ENHRY and CDR2 SYGVKD. The CDR3 sequence is 14 residues long. Losses at the gene ends were 8 bases for V and 4 bases for J; bases not matched to a gene: 4.